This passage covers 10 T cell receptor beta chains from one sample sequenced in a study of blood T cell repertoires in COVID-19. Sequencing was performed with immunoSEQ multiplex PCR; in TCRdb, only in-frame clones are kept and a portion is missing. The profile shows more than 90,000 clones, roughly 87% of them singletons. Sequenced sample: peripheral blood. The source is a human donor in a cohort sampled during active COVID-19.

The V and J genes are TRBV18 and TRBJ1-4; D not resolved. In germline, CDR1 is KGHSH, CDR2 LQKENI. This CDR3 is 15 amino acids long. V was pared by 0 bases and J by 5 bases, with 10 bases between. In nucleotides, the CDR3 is TGTGCCAGCTCACCACCGAATCTCAGGAATGAAAAACTGTTTTTT. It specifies CASSPPNLRNEKLFF.

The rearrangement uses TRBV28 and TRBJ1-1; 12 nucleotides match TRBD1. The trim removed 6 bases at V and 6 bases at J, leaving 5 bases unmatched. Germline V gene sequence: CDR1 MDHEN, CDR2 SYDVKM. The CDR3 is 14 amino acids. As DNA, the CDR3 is TGTGCCAGCAGGACGGGACAGGGGGCACCTGAAGCTTTCTTT. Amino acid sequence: CASRTGQGAPEAFF. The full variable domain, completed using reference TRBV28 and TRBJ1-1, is DVKVTQSSRYLVKRTGEKVFLECVQDMDHENMFWYRQDPGLGLRLIYFSYDVKMKEKGDIPEGYSVSREKKERFSLILESASTNQTSMYLCASRTGQGAPEAFFGQGTRLTVV.

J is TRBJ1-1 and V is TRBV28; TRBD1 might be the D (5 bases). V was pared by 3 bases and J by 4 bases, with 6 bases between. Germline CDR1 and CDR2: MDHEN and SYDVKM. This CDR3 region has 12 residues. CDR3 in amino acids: CASSLTVTEAFF. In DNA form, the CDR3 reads TGTGCCAGCAGTTTGACAGTCACTGAAGCTTTCTTT. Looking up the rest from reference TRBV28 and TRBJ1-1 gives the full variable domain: DVKVTQSSRYLVKRTGEKVFLECVQDMDHENMFWYRQDPGLGLRLIYFSYDVKMKEKGDIPEGYSVSREKKERFSLILESASTNQTSMYLCASSLTVTEAFFGQGTRLTVV.

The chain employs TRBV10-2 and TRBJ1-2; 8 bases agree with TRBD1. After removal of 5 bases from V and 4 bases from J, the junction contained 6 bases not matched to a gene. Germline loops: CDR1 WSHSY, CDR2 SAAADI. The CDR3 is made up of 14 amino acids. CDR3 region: CASSTGGSSYGYTF. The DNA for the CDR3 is TGCGCCAGCAGTACAGGGGGTTCTTCCTATGGCTACACCTTC.

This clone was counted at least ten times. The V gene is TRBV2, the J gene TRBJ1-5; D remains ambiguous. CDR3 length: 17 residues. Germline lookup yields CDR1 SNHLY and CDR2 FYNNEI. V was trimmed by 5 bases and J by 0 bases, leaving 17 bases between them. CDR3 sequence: CASSQVTEIFSNQPQHF. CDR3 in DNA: TGTGCCAGCAGTCAGGTAACAGAAATTTTTAGCAATCAGCCCCAGCATTTT. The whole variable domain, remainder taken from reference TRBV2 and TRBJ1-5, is EPEVTQTPSHQVTQMGQEVILRCVPISNHLYFYWYRQILGQKVEFLVSFYNNEISEKSEIFDDQFSVERPDGSNFTLKIRSTKLEDSAMYFCASSQVTEIFSNQPQHFGDGTRLSIL.

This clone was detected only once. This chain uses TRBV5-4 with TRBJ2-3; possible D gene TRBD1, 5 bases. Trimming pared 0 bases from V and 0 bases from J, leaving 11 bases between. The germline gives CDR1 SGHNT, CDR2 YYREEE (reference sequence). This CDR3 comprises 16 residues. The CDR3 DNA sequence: TGTGCCAGCAGCTTGGAGCCGGACACTAGCACAGATACGCAGTATTTT. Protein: CASSLEPDTSTDTQYF. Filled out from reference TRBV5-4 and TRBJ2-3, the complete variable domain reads ETGVTQSPTHLIKTRGQQVTLRCSSQSGHNTVSWYQQALGQGPQFIFQYYREEENGRGNFPPRFSGLQFPNYSSELNVNALELDDSALYLCASSLEPDTSTDTQYFGPGTRLTVL.

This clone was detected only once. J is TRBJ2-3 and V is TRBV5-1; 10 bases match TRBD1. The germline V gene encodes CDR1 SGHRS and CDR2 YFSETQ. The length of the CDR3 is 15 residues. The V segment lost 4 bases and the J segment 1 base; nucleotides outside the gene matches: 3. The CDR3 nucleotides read TGCGCCAGCAGCACGGGACAGGGGCGCACAGATACGCAGTATTTT. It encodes CASSTGQGRTDTQYF.

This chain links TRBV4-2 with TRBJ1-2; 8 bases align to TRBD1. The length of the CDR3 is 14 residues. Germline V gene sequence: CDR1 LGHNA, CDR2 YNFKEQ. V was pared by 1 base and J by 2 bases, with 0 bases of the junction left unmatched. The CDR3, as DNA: TGTGCCAGCAGCCAAGGGACAGGGAACTATGGCTACACCTTC. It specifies CASSQGTGNYGYTF.

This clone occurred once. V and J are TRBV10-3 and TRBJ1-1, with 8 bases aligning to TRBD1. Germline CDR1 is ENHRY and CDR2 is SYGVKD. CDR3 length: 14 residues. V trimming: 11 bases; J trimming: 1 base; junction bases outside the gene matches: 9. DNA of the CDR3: TGTGCCTCTCATAGTCAGGGGGCGAACACTGAAGCTTTCTTT. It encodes CASHSQGANTEAFF.

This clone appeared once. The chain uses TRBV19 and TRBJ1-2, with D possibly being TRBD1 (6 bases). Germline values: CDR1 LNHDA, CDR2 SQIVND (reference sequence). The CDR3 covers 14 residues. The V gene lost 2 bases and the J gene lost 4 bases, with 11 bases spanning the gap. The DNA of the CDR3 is TGTGCCAGTAGTATATTCGGGGGGCCCTATGGCTACACCTTC. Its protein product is CASSIFGGPYGYTF. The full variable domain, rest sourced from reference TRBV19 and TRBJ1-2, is DGGITQSPKYLFRKEGQNVTLSCEQNLNHDAMYWYRQDPGQGLRLIYYSQIVNDFQKGDIAEGYSVSREKKESFPLTVTSAQKNPTAFYLCASSIFGGPYGYTFGSGTRLTVV.